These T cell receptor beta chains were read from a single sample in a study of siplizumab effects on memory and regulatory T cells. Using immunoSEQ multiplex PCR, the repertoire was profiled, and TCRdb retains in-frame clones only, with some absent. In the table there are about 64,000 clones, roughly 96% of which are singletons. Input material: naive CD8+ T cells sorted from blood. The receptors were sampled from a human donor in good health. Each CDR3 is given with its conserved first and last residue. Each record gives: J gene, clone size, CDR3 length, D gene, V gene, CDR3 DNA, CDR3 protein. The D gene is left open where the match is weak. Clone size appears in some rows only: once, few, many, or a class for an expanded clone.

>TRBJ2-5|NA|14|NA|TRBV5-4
TGTGCCAGCAGCTTGAATGTGGGGCTAGAGACCCAGTACTTC
CASSLNVGLETQYF
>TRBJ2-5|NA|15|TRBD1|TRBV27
TGTGCCAGCGCTGTTGGGACAGGGAGCCAAGAGACCCAGTACTTC
CASAVGTGSQETQYF
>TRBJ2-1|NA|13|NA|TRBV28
TGTGCCAGCACCCCGGGCTCCTACAATGAGCAGTTCTTC
CASTPGSYNEQFF
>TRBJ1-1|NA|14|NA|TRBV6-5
TGTGCCAGCAAAACGACAGACATGAACACTGAAGCTTTCTTT
CASKTTDMNTEAFF
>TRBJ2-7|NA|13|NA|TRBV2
TGTGCCAGCAGTGTCGGATCCTCCTACGAGCAGTACTTC
CASSVGSSYEQYF
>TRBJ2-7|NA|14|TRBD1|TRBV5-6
TGTGCCAGCAGCCCCGGGACAGGAGCCTACGAGCAGTACTTC
CASSPGTGAYEQYF
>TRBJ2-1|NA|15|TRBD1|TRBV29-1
TGCAGCGTCCTCCCGACAGGGGGGAGGAACAATGAGCAGTTCTTC
CSVLPTGGRNNEQFF
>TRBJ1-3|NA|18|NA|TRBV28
TGTGCCAGCAGTCCACCCGGCCAAAACAGGGTGCCTGGAAACACCATATATTTT
CASSPPGQNRVPGNTIYF
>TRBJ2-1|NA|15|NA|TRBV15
TGTGCCACCAGCGGTACCCCCCCTAGGGACAATGAGCAGTTCTTC
CATSGTPPRDNEQFF
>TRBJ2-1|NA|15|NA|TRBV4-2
TGTGCCAGCAGCCCGGGGGACAGTCCCTACAATGAGCAGTTCTTC
CASSPGDSPYNEQFF
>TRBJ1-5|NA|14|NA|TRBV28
TGTGCCAGCAGTCTCGACGGGGGCGTGCAGCCCCAGCATTTT
CASSLDGGVQPQHF
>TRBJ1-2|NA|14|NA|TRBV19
TGTGCCAGTACCGGGGAGGTGGGCGCGTGGGGCTACACCTTC
CASTGEVGAWGYTF
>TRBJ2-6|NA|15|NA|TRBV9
TGTGCCAGCAGCGGCACAGGGAGGGGGGCCAACGTCCTGACTTTC
CASSGTGRGANVLTF
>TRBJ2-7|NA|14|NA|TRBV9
TGTGCCAGCAGCCCACAGCAGACAGTCTACGAGCAGTACTTC
CASSPQQTVYEQYF
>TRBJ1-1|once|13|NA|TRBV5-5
TGTGCCAGCAGCTTGGGCCAGGCCACTGAAGCTTTCTTT
CASSLGQATEAFF
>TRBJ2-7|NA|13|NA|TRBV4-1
TGCGCCAGCAGCCAAGGGGGTTTCTACGAGCAGTACTTC
CASSQGGFYEQYF
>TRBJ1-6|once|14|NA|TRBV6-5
TGTGCCAGCAGTTGGACCGATGGGGATTCACCCCTCCACTTT
CASSWTDGDSPLHF
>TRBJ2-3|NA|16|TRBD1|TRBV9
TGTGCCACGGCTTCCGGGACAGGGTCTAGCACAGATACGCAGTATTTT
CATASGTGSSTDTQYF
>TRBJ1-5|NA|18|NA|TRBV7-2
TGTGCCAGCAGCTTAGCCGTAGATACACTGTGTAGCAATCAGCCCCAGCGTTTT
CASSLAVDTLCSNQPQRF
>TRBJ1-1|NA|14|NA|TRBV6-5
TGTGCCAGCAGTTATACAGGGTTAGGGACTGAAGCTTTCTTT
CASSYTGLGTEAFF
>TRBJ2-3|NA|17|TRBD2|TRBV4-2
TGTGCCAGCAGCCAAGGAGTGCTAGCGGGGGGTTGGGATACGCAGTATTTT
CASSQGVLAGGWDTQYF
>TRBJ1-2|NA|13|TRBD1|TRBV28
TGTGCCAGCAGATTGGCAGGGGGCTCTGGCTACACCTTC
CASRLAGGSGYTF
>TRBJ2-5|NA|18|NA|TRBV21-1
TGTGCCAGCAGCAAAGAGGCTCTGGTAGCGGGGGAGGGGGAGACCCAGTACTTC
CASSKEALVAGEGETQYF